This T cell receptor beta chain derives from a study of shared clonotypes between healthy human individuals. As for the study in general: Three plates each covered CD4 naive and memory; CD8 naive two, CD8 memory one. Study-level findings and limits: Incomplete sequencing of sorted subsets was indicated by rarefaction despite large depth.

The V and J ends lost 7 bases and 0 bases respectively, with 18 bases between them. The CDR3 covers 16 residues. CDR1 and CDR2 (germline): LNHDA, SQIVND (reference sequence). Assay: immunoSEQ multiplex PCR; the TCRdb copy retains only in-frame clones and omits some. The sample consists of around 980,000 clones, about 84% of them appearing once. Concerning this clone itself: The antigen is not known.

The sample consisted of memory CD4+ T cells from PBMCs. As to subset: CD45RA-negative fraction. The receptor's source is a man between 18 and 29 years old in good health. Some clones in this sample may be carry-over from other donors' samples. This sequence joins TRBV19 and TRBJ1-1, with D possibly matching TRBD1 (5 bases). The CDR3 reads CASTPGSGLLNTEAFF. The CDR3 DNA reads as TGTGCCAGTACCCCGGGGTCGGGACTTTTGAACACTGAAGCTTTCTTT.